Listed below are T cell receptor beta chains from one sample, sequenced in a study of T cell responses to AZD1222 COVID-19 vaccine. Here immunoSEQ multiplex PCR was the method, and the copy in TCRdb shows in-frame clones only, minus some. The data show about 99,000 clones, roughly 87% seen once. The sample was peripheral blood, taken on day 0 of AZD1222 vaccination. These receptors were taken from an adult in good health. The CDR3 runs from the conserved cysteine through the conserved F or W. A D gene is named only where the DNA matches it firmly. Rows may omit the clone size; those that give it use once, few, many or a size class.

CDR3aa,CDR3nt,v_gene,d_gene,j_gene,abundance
CASSPPGQLSGNTIYF,TGTGCCAGCAGCCCCCCGGGACAGCTATCTGGAAACACCATATATTTT,TRBV7-9,TRBD1,TRBJ1-3,few
CASSLQGSNTEAFF,TGTGCCAGCAGCTTGCAGGGGAGTAACACTGAAGCTTTCTTT,TRBV5-1,.,TRBJ1-1,.
CASSLWRRPSYNEQFF,TGTGCCAGCAGTTTGTGGAGGCGCCCGTCCTACAATGAGCAGTTCTTC,TRBV27,.,TRBJ2-1,once
CASSLVGSNNQFF,TGTGCCAGCAGCTTAGTTGGGTCCAACAACCAGTTCTTC,TRBV7-9,.,TRBJ2-1,.
CASSLSGTQETQYF,TGTGCCAGCAGCTTGTCAGGGACGCAAGAGACCCAGTACTTC,TRBV7-3,.,TRBJ2-5,.
CASSLLSYGYTF,TGTGCCAGCAGCTTGCTATCCTATGGCTACACCTTC,TRBV5-1,.,TRBJ1-2,once
CASRRQGTGTVLTGELFF,TGTGCCAGCAGGAGACAGGGTACCGGGACAGTACTAACCGGGGAGCTGTTTTTT,TRBV5-4,TRBD1,TRBJ2-2,.
CASSPQAHNTGELFF,TGTGCCAGCAGCCCCCAGGCGCACAACACCGGGGAGCTGTTTTTT,TRBV4-2,.,TRBJ2-2,.
CASSLALVGGSGEETQYF,TGCGCCAGCAGCTTGGCTCTCGTGGGGGGATCGGGGGAAGAGACCCAGTACTTC,TRBV5-1,.,TRBJ2-5,.
CASSRRVTEAFF,TGTGCCAGCAGTAGGAGGGTGACTGAAGCTTTCTTT,TRBV11-2,.,TRBJ1-1,.
CASFQGPNGYTF,TGTGCCAGCTTTCAGGGACCGAATGGCTACACCTTC,TRBV25-1,.,TRBJ1-2,.
CASSDPQGRNQPQHF,TGTGCCAGCAGTGATCCCCAGGGAAGGAATCAGCCCCAGCATTTT,TRBV6-2/TRBV6-3,.,TRBJ1-5,.
CASSAGQGARGGANVLTF,TGTGCCAGCAGCGCGGGACAGGGGGCGCGAGGTGGGGCCAACGTCCTGACTTTC,TRBV5-4,TRBD1,TRBJ2-6,once
CASSRPGVGEKLFF,TGTGCCAGCAGCCGCCCCGGGGTGGGGGAAAAACTGTTTTTT,TRBV7-9,.,TRBJ1-4,.